The rows below give T cell receptor beta chains drawn from one sample of a study of CD8 T cells in ankylosing spondylitis. Each CDR3 protein is one row after TCRdb ran MiXCR on the 5' RACE reads. Of approximately 110,000 distinct CDR3 sequences in the sample, 24% were seen once. Sequenced sample: synovial fluid, either unsorted or a sorted T cell fraction (not recorded which). These receptors originate from a male donor with ankylosing spondylitis. The conserved cysteine and the conserved F or W are not part of the CDR3 here. The order of the fields is V gene, CDR3 length, CDR3 protein.

V: TRBV6-6
length: 10
CDR3: ASSLTSYEQY

V: TRBV11-2
length: 12
CDR3: ASSSVLRTGELF

V: TRBV20-1
length: 13
CDR3: SARVPGGEKRGYT

V: TRBV20-1
length: 12
CDR3: SAFPSGSPYEQY

V: TRBV20-1
length: 11
CDR3: SAGQGGQETQY

V: TRBV20-1
length: 12
CDR3: SARDRAGQETQY

V: TRBV7-2
length: 12
CDR3: ASSLEPGRVEAF

V: TRBV24-1
length: 14
CDR3: ATSDLGGYGAGELF

V: TRBV2
length: 14
CDR3: ASSGRQGSVGTEAF

V: TRBV29-1
length: 13
CDR3: SVEDTSGRPDTQY

V: TRBV27
length: 12
CDR3: ASSLSTHIETQY

V: TRBV7-9
length: 14
CDR3: ASSLGWGGTLGEQF

V: TRBV7-9
length: 14
CDR3: ASSAWTSGNYNEQF

V: TRBV6-1
length: 10
CDR3: AGGGRNTEAF

V: TRBV20-1
length: 10
CDR3: SARNRNYGYT

V: TRBV20-1
length: 13
CDR3: SASGMGGTNTEAF

V: TRBV4-2
length: 14
CDR3: ASSQDEGTTDVAQY